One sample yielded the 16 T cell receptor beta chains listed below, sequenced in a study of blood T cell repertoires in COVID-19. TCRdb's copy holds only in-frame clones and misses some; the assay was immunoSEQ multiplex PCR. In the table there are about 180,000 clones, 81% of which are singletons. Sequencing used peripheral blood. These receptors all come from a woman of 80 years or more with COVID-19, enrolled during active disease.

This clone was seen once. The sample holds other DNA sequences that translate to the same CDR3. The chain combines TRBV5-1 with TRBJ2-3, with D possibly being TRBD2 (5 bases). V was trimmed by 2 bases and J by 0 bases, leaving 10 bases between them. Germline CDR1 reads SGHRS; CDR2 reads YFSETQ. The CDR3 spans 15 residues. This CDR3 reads CASSFVGDSTDTQYF. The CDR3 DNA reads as TGCGCCAGCAGCTTTGTCGGGGATAGCACAGATACGCAGTATTTT.

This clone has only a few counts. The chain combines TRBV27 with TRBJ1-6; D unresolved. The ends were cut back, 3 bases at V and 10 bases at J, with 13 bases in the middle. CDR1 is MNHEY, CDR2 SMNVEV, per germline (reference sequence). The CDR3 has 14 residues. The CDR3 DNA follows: TGTGCCAGCAGTTTCGCTAGGGAGGAATCACCCCTCCACTTT. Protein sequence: CASSFAREESPLHF.

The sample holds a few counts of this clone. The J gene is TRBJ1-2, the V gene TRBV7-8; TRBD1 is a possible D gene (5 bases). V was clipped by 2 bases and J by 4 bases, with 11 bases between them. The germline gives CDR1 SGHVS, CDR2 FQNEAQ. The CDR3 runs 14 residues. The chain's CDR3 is CASSLSRGGYGYTF. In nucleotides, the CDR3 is TGTGCCAGCAGCTTAAGTCGGGGGGGCTATGGCTACACCTTC.

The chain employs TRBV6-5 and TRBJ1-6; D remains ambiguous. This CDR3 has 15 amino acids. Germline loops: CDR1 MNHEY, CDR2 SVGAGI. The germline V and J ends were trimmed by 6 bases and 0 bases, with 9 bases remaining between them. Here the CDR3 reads CASREWSSYNSPLHF. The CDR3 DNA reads TGTGCCAGCAGGGAGTGGAGCTCCTATAATTCACCCCTCCACTTT.

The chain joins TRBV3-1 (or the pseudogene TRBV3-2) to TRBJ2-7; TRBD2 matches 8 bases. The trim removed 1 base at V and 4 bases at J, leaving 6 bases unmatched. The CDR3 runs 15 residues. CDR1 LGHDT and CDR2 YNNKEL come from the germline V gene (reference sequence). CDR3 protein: CASSQAGGAGYEQYF. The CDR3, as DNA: TGTGCCAGCAGCCAAGCCGGGGGGGCCGGATACGAGCAGTACTTC.

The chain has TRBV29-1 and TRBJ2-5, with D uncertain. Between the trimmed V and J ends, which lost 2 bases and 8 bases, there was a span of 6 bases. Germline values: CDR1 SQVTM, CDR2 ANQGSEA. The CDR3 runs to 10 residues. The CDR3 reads CSVELNTQYF. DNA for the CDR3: TGCAGCGTTGAATTAAATACCCAGTACTTC.

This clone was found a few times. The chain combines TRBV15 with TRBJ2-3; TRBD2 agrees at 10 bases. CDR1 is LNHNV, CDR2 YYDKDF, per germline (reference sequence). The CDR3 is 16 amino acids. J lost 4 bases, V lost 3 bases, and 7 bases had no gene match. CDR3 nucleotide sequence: TGTGCCACCAGCAGGGATCTAGCGGGAGTTGCAGATACGCAGTATTTT. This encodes CATSRDLAGVADTQYF. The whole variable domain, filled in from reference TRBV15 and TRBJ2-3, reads DAMVIQNPRYQVTQFGKPVTLSCSQTLNHNVMYWYQQKSSQAPKLLFHYYDKDFNNEADTPDNFQSRRPNTSFCFLDIRSPGLGDTAMYLCATSRDLAGVADTQYFGPGTRLTVL.

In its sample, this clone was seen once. CDR3 region: CASSRGDEQYF. The CDR3 bases are TGTGCCAGCAGTCGCGGGGACGAGCAGTACTTC. V is TRBV2 and J is TRBJ2-7; tentatively, D is TRBD2 (6 bases). The V gene's germline CDR1 is SNHLY and CDR2 FYNNEI. V lost 5 bases and J lost 5, with 7 bases in between. The CDR3 sequence is 11 residues long.

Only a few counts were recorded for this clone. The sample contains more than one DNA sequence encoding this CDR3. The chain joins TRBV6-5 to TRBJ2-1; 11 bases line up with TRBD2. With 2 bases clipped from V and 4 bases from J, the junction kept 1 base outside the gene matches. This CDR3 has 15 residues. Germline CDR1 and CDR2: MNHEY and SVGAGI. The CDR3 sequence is CASSYGTSGYNEQFF. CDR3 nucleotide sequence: TGTGCCAGCAGTTACGGGACTAGCGGTTACAATGAGCAGTTCTTC.

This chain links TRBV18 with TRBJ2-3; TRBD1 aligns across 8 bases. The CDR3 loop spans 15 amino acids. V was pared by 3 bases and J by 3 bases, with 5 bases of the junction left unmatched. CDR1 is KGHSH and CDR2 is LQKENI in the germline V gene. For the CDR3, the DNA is TGTGCCAGCTCACCTCCAGGGGGCGGAACAGATACGCAGTATTTT. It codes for CASSPPGGGTDTQYF. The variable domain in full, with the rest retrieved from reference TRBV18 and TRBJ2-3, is NAGVMQNPRHLVRRRGQEARLRCSPMKGHSHVYWYRQLPEEGLKFMVYLQKENIIDESGMPKERFSAEFPKEGPSILRIQQVVRGDSAAYFCASSPPGGGTDTQYFGPGTRLTVL.

CDR3 DNA: TGTGCCAGCAGTAGGGACTCCCTCGATGAGCAGTTCTTC. As protein: CASSRDSLDEQFF. The rearrangement links TRBV28 to TRBJ2-1; maybe TRBD2 (6 bases). This CDR3 has 13 amino acids. V was pared by 5 bases and J by 8 bases, with 13 bases between. Germline assignment: CDR1 MDHEN and CDR2 SYDVKM.

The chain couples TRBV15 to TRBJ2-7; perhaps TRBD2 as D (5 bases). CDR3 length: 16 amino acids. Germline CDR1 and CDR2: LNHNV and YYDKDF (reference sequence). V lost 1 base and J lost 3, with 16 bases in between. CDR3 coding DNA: TGTGCCACCAGCAGAGCGGGCCGGACTGAATACTACGAGCAGTACTTC. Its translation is CATSRAGRTEYYEQYF.

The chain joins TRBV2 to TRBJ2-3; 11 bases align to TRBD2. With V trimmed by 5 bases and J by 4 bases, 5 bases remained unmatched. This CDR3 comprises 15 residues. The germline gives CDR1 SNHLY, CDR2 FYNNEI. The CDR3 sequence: CASSNSGRGSDTQYF. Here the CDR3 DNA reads TGTGCCAGCAGTAATAGCGGGAGGGGTTCAGATACGCAGTATTTT.

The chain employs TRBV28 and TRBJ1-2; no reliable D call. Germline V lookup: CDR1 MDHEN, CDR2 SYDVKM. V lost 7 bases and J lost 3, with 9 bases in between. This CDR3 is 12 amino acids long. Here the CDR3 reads CASKEGYYGYTF. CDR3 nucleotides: TGTGCCAGCAAGGAGGGCTACTATGGCTACACCTTC.

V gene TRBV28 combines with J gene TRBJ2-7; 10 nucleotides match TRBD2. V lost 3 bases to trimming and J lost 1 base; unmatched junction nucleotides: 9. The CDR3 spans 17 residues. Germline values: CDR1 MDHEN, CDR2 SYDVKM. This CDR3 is CASSFSLSSGGSYEQYF. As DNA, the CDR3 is TGTGCCAGCAGTTTCTCTCTTTCTAGCGGGGGTTCCTACGAGCAGTACTTC.

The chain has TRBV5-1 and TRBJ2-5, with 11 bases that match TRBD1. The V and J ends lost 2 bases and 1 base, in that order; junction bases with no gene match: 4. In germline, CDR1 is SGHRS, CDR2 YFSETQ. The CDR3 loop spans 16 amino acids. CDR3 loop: CASSFGGTGGQETQYF. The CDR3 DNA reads TGCGCCAGCAGCTTTGGGGGGACAGGGGGCCAAGAGACCCAGTACTTC.